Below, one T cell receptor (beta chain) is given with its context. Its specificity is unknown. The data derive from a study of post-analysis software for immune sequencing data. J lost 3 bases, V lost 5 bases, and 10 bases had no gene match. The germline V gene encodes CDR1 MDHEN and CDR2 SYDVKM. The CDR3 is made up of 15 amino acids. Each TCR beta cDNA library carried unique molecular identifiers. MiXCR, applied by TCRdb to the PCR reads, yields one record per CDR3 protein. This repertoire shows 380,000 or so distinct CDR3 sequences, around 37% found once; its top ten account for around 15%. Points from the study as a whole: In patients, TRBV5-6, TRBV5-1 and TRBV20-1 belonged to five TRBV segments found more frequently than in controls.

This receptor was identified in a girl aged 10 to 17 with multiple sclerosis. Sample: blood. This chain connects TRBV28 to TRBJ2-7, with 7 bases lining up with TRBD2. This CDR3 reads CASSVRGVRNYEQYF. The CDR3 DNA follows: TGTGCCAGCAGTGTCCGGGGGGTACGCAACTACGAGCAGTACTTC.